What follows are 22 T cell receptor beta chains derived from one specimen sequenced in a study of T cell repertoires in cytomegalovirus infection. MiXCR, run by TCRdb on the reads, gives a single entry per CDR3 protein. The table records around 260,000 distinct CDR3 sequences, over 8% of them present only once. Sequenced sample: PBMCs. Source of these receptors: a human donor in good health (CMV status not recorded). Some clones in this sample may be carry-over from other donors' samples.

The chain employs TRBV28 and TRBJ2-3, with 10 nucleotides matching TRBD2. V was clipped by 8 bases and J by 2 bases; unmatched bases: 7. This CDR3 is 15 amino acids long. In germline, CDR1 is MDHEN, CDR2 SYDVKM. The CDR3 here is CASALAGGSTDTQYF. CDR3 DNA sequence: TGTGCCAGCGCCTTAGCGGGGGGTTCCACAGATACGCAGTATTTT.

This clonotype was recorded at least ten times. The chain recombines TRBV7-2 with TRBJ2-7; no clear D gene. This CDR3 contains 14 residues. Germline lookup yields CDR1 SGHTA and CDR2 FQGNSA. V lost 5 bases and J lost 2, with 13 bases in between. The CDR3: CASSRLGLTYEQYF. DNA of the CDR3: TGTGCCAGCAGCAGATTAGGGTTAACCTACGAGCAGTACTTC. The full variable domain, completed using reference TRBV7-2 and TRBJ2-7, is GAGVSQSPSNKVTEKGKDVELRCDPISGHTALYWYRQSLGQGLEFLIYFQGNSAPDKSGLPSDRFSAERTGGSVSTLTIQRTQQEDSAVYLCASSRLGLTYEQYFGPGTRLTVT.

V and J are TRBV27 and TRBJ2-2; TRBD1 matches at 7 bases. CDR1 is MNHEY, CDR2 SMNVEV, per germline (reference sequence). This CDR3 has 15 amino acids. V shed 7 bases, J shed 1 base, and the junction held 6 bases outside the gene matches. CDR3 loop: CASISGQKNTGELFF. CDR3 nucleotides: TGTGCCAGCATCTCGGGACAGAAGAACACCGGGGAGCTGTTTTTT.

This clonotype was counted at least ten times. The V gene is TRBV19, the J gene TRBJ2-3, with D uncertain. The CDR3 sequence is 13 residues long. The V and J ends lost 1 base and 6 bases respectively, with 8 bases between them. Germline loops: CDR1 LNHDA, CDR2 SQIVND (reference sequence). The DNA of the CDR3 is TGTGCCAGTAGTATAGGACCAGCGGATACGCAGTATTTT. Translating it yields CASSIGPADTQYF.

In this sample, this clonotype turned up once. It may be a read error: a sequence one base away is much more abundant. The CDR3 region has the DNA TGTGCCAGAGGCCCCTCCTACAATGAGCAGTTCTTC. It encodes CARGPSYNEQFF. This chain uses TRBV12-3 or TRBV12-4 with TRBJ2-1; D unresolved. The CDR3 is 12 amino acids. V lost 9 bases to trimming and J lost 0 bases, with 6 bases between them.

Ten or more counts support this clonotype. The chain employs TRBV5-1 and TRBJ2-3, with a tentative D call TRBD2 (7 bases). Per germline, CDR1 SGHRS and CDR2 YFSETQ. V lost 0 bases and J lost 2, with 16 bases in between. CDR3 length equals 17 residues. CDR3 residues: CASSLGLTGGTTDTQYF. CDR3 DNA: TGCGCCAGCAGCTTGGGCTTAACGGGGGGCACCACAGATACGCAGTATTTT. Full variable domain (rest looked up from reference TRBV5-1 and TRBJ2-3): KAGVTQTPRYLIKTRGQQVTLSCSPISGHRSVSWYQQTPGQGLQFLFEYFSETQRNKGNFPGRFSGRQFSNSRSEMNVSTLELGDSALYLCASSLGLTGGTTDTQYFGPGTRLTVL.

This clonotype was counted at least ten times. The CDR3 DNA reads as TGTGCCAGCAGCTCCAGACAGGGCATCTCACCCCTCCACTTT. Translation: CASSSRQGISPLHF. The chain couples TRBV7-2 to TRBJ1-6; TRBD1 agrees at 7 bases. The CDR3 length is 14 residues. Per germline, CDR1 SGHTA and CDR2 FQGNSA. J gave up 10 bases and V 4 bases, and 7 bases lay outside the gene matches.

This rearrangement joins TRBV24-1 to TRBJ2-1, with 15 nucleotides matching TRBD2. This CDR3 has 17 residues. Trimming took 1 base from V and 9 from J; bases not matched to a gene: 6. Germline lookup yields CDR1 KGHDR and CDR2 SFDVKD. Here the CDR3 reads CATSDFGLAGGWGEQFF. The CDR3 bases are TGTGCCACCAGTGATTTTGGACTAGCGGGGGGGTGGGGTGAGCAGTTCTTC.

In its sample, this clonotype was seen a few times. The V call is TRBV19, the J call TRBJ2-7; D is possibly TRBD1 or TRBD2 (5 bases each). Per germline, CDR1 LNHDA and CDR2 SQIVND (reference sequence). V lost 0 bases and J 5 bases, leaving 14 bases between the germline ends. This CDR3 is 15 amino acids long. CDR3 DNA: TGTGCCAGTAGTATAGAGCCGGGCCGGGGCCACGAGCAGTACTTC. Translation: CASSIEPGRGHEQYF.

This clonotype was found a few times. The chain has TRBV28 and TRBJ1-5; D is perhaps TRBD1 (5 bases). The CDR3 covers 12 residues. Per the germline V gene, CDR1 is MDHEN and CDR2 is SYDVKM. The V end was cut by 11 bases, the J end by 1 base, with 9 bases between. The CDR3 nucleotides are TGTGCCGCTCACAGGAGCAATCAGCCCCAGCATTTT. Protein sequence: CAAHRSNQPQHF.

This chain connects TRBV11-3 to TRBJ1-3; D might be TRBD1 (6 bases). In germline, CDR1 is SGHNT, CDR2 YENEEA. The germline V and J ends were trimmed by 5 bases and 1 base, with 15 bases remaining between them. This CDR3 spans 16 amino acids. The CDR3 reads CASSNGQRPSGNTIYF. As DNA, the CDR3 is TGTGCCAGCAGCAATGGACAGCGTCCATCTGGAAACACCATATATTTT.

This chain links TRBV19 with TRBJ1-1; TRBD1 is a possible D gene (6 bases). The CDR3 sequence is 14 residues long. CDR1 LNHDA and CDR2 SQIVND come from the germline V gene (reference sequence). V lost 7 bases to trimming and J lost 3 bases, with 15 bases between them. In DNA, the CDR3 is TGTGCCAGTACCCGACGAGGGGGGGACACTGAAGCTTTCTTT. It encodes CASTRRGGDTEAFF.

This clonotype was seen a handful of times. The V and J genes are TRBV20-1 and TRBJ1-1; 8 bases map to TRBD1. V lost 6 bases and J lost 1; bases outside the gene matches: 13. From germline, CDR1 is DFQATT and CDR2 SNEGSKA (reference sequence). The CDR3 loop spans 16 amino acids. The CDR3 region is CSARRQGNVANTEAFF. DNA for the CDR3: TGCAGTGCCCGCCGACAGGGGAATGTCGCGAACACTGAAGCTTTCTTT.

The chain is built from TRBV19 and TRBJ1-1; no clear D. This CDR3 has 13 residues. Per germline, CDR1 LNHDA and CDR2 SQIVND (reference sequence). V dropped 3 bases and J dropped 1 base, with 6 bases sitting between them. CDR3 loop: CASSMRENTEAFF. CDR3 coding DNA: TGTGCCAGTAGTATGAGAGAGAACACTGAAGCTTTCTTT. Together with reference TRBV19 and TRBJ1-1, the CDR3 gives the full variable domain: DGGITQSPKYLFRKEGQNVTLSCEQNLNHDAMYWYRQDPGQGLRLIYYSQIVNDFQKGDIAEGYSVSREKKESFPLTVTSAQKNPTAFYLCASSMRENTEAFFGQGTRLTVV.

This clonotype has at least ten counts. V gene TRBV18 combines with J gene TRBJ1-1; D is perhaps TRBD1 (6 bases). The CDR3 is made up of 16 amino acids. The ends were cut back, 6 bases at V and 1 base at J, with 18 bases in the middle. The germline gives CDR1 KGHSH, CDR2 LQKENI. The CDR3 coding sequence is TGTGCCAGCTCGCCCACCCCCGGACAGTCGAACACTGAAGCTTTCTTT. Its translation is CASSPTPGQSNTEAFF.

This clonotype was detected only a few times. The chain combines TRBV19 with TRBJ2-7, with 7 positions matching TRBD2. Per germline, CDR1 LNHDA and CDR2 SQIVND (reference sequence). V trimming: 2 bases; J trimming: 2 bases; junction bases outside the gene matches: 6. The CDR3 consists of 15 residues. The CDR3 DNA follows: TGTGCCAGTAGTATATCGAGCGGGGTCACCTACGAGCAGTACTTC. This sequence encodes CASSISSGVTYEQYF. Drawing the rest from reference TRBV19 and TRBJ2-7, the complete variable domain is DGGITQSPKYLFRKEGQNVTLSCEQNLNHDAMYWYRQDPGQGLRLIYYSQIVNDFQKGDIAEGYSVSREKKESFPLTVTSAQKNPTAFYLCASSISSGVTYEQYFGPGTRLTVT.

This clonotype was recorded many times. The V gene is TRBV7-2, the J gene TRBJ2-2; 14 bases agree with TRBD2. The length of the CDR3 is 18 residues. Germline V CDR1 and CDR2: SGHTA, FQGNSA. The V gene end was trimmed by 5 bases and the J gene end by 5 bases; junction bases not matched to a gene: 10. DNA of the CDR3: TGTGCCAGCAGCCCTCACAGGGGACTAGCGGGAGTTACCGGGGAGCTGTTTTTT. As protein: CASSPHRGLAGVTGELFF.

A few counts support this clonotype. The J gene is TRBJ2-2, the V gene TRBV6-5; D possibly uses TRBD1 or TRBD2 (7 bases each). This CDR3 region has 16 residues. Trimming took 0 bases from V and 4 from J, leaving 12 bases between them. The germline V gene encodes CDR1 MNHEY and CDR2 SVGAGI. The CDR3 region is CASSYSAGGVTGELFF. The CDR3 DNA reads as TGTGCCAGCAGTTACTCGGCAGGGGGGGTCACCGGGGAGCTGTTTTTT.

This clonotype was picked up many times. The V and J genes are TRBV20-1 and TRBJ2-7; TRBD1 is a possible D gene (6 bases). The CDR3 extends over 18 amino acids. Per germline, CDR1 DFQATT and CDR2 SNEGSKA (reference sequence). Trimming removed 3 bases at V and 0 bases at J, with 24 bases between. This CDR3 is CSASQGQGFPVSSYEQYF. As DNA, the CDR3 is TGCAGTGCTAGTCAGGGCCAGGGGTTCCCCGTAAGCTCCTACGAGCAGTACTTC.

At least ten counts were recorded for this clonotype. The genes are TRBV7-3 and TRBJ2-5, with 10 positions matching TRBD2. V dropped 2 bases and J dropped 5; count of bases not matched to a gene: 5. The CDR3 totals 15 residues. Germline V gene lookup returns CDR1 SGHTA and CDR2 FQGTGA. The CDR3 loop reads CASSLLAGVRETQYF. The CDR3, as DNA: TGTGCCAGCAGCTTACTAGCGGGAGTAAGGGAGACCCAGTACTTC. Supplemented by reference TRBV7-3 and TRBJ2-5, the full variable domain reads GAGVSQTPSNKVTEKGKYVELRCDPISGHTALYWYRQSLGQGPEFLIYFQGTGAADDSGLPNDRFFAVRPEGSVSTLKIQRTERGDSAVYLCASSLLAGVRETQYFGPGTRLLVL.

This clonotype was recorded many times. The chain combines TRBV7-2 with TRBJ2-5; unclear D gene. Germline loops: CDR1 SGHTA, CDR2 FQGNSA. Deletions cut 5 bases from V and 5 bases from J, with 21 bases between. This CDR3 has 16 residues. The CDR3 here is CASSTPPGRLRETQYF. CDR3 nucleotide sequence: TGTGCCAGCAGCACCCCCCCGGGCAGATTGCGGGAGACCCAGTACTTC.

The chain couples TRBV28 to TRBJ1-2, with 9 nucleotides matching TRBD1. This CDR3 spans 15 amino acids. CDR1 is MDHEN and CDR2 is SYDVKM in the germline V gene. The trim removed 11 bases at V and 4 bases at J, leaving 14 bases unmatched. CDR3 in amino acids: CAAGDRAALSYGYTF. CDR3 coding DNA: TGTGCCGCCGGGGACAGGGCTGCCCTTAGCTATGGCTACACCTTC.